The clone carrying this T cell receptor (beta chain) was counted a few times. Its target is not known. Per germline, CDR1 SGHRS and CDR2 YFSETQ. Trimming removed 4 bases at V and 4 bases at J, with 12 bases between. This CDR3 comprises 14 residues. The record originates from a study of response to subunit inactivated influenza vaccine. Overall study findings and caveats: Every seasonal influenza vaccination brings in few new T cells, the authors suggested.

MiXCR was run by TCRdb on the RT-PCR reads, yielding one entry per CDR3 protein. The table records 500,000 to 650,000 distinct CDR3 sequences, approximately 7.1% of them present only once. This clonotype was sampled from a man aged 45-69 years who received an inactivated influenza vaccine. Material: PBMCs from blood, obtained roughly 24 months after vaccination. The chain couples TRBV5-1 to TRBJ2-1; no clear D. The CDR3 reads CASSTQRGYNEQFF. The CDR3 coding sequence is TGCGCCAGCAGCACACAGAGAGGTTACAATGAGCAGTTCTTC.